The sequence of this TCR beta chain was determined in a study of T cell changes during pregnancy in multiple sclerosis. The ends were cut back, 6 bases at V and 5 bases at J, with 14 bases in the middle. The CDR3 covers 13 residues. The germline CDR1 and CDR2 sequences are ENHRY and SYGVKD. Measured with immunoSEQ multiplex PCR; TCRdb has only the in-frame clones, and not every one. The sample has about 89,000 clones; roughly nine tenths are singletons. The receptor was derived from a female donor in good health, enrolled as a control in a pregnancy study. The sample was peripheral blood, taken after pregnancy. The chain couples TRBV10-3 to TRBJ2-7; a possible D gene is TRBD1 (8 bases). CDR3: CAISGQGGNEQYF. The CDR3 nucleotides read TGTGCCATCAGCGGACAGGGAGGGAACGAGCAGTACTTC.